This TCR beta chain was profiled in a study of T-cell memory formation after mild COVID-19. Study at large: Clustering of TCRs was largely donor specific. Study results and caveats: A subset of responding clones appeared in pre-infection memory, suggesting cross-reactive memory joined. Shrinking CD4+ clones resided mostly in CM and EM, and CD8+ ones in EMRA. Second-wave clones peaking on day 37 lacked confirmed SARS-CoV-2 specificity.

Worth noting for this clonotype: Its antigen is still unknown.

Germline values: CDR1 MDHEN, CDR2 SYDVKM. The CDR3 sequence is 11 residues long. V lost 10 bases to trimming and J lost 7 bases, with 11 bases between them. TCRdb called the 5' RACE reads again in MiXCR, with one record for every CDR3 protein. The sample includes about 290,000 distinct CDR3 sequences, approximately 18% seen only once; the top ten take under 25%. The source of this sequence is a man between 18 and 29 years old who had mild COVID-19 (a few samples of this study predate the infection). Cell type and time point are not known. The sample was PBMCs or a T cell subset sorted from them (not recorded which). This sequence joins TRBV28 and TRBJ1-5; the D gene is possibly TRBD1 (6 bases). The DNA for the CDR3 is TGTGCCACCCACCAGGGGCAGCCCCAGCATTTT. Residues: CATHQGQPQHF. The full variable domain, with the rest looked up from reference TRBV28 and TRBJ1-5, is DVKVTQSSRYLVKRTGEKVFLECVQDMDHENMFWYRQDPGLGLRLIYFSYDVKMKEKGDIPEGYSVSREKKERFSLILESASTNQTSMYLCATHQGQPQHFGDGTRLSIL.